A selection of T cell receptor beta chains follows, all from one sample in a study of human T cells and chemical hapten exposure. From the RACE reads, TCRdb called clonotypes with MiXCR, one entry per CDR3 protein. The sample gives fewer than 350,000 distinct CDR3 sequences, over 7.5% of which show up once; more than 0.95% is in the top ten. The sequencing here drew on whole blood, taken in connection with sensitization to the hapten diphenylcyclopropenone (DPC). The receptor source for this set is a man between 18 and 29 years old with alopecia areata. Some clones in this sample may be carry-over from other donors' samples. Both conserved end residues are part of each CDR3. The D gene is left open where the match is weak. Size is omitted from some rows. Given values are once, few, many or a class for expanded clones.

CDR3 protein: CASSLGVGEQFF
CDR3 DNA: TGTGCCAGCAGCTTAGGCGTGGGTGAGCAGTTCTTC
clone size: NA
J gene: TRBJ2-1
D gene: NA
V gene: TRBV11-2

CDR3 protein: CASSLREALYNEQFF
CDR3 DNA: TGTGCCAGCAGCTTGAGGGAGGCCCTCTACAATGAGCAGTTCTTC
clone size: many
J gene: TRBJ2-1
D gene: NA
V gene: TRBV5-5

CDR3 protein: CASSLRTREGANVLTF
CDR3 DNA: TGTGCCAGCAGCTTACGGACCCGAGAAGGGGCCAACGTCCTGACTTTC
clone size: few
J gene: TRBJ2-6
D gene: NA
V gene: TRBV7-2

CDR3 protein: CASSRDLLGNQPQHF
CDR3 DNA: TGTGCCAGCAGCCGGGACCTACTCGGCAATCAGCCCCAGCATTTT
clone size: few
J gene: TRBJ1-5
D gene: NA
V gene: TRBV6-2/TRBV6-3

CDR3 protein: CASSRGVGQGNQPQHF
CDR3 DNA: TGCGCCAGCAGCCGCGGAGTCGGACAGGGCAATCAGCCCCAGCATTTT
clone size: once
J gene: TRBJ1-5
D gene: TRBD1
V gene: TRBV4-3

CDR3 protein: CASRDDRDRGYNEQFF
CDR3 DNA: TGTGCCAGCAGGGACGACCGGGACAGGGGCTACAATGAGCAGTTCTTC
clone size: many
J gene: TRBJ2-1
D gene: TRBD1
V gene: TRBV28

CDR3 protein: CASSHRTGANTGELFF
CDR3 DNA: TGTGCCAGCAGCCATCGGACCGGCGCGAACACCGGGGAGCTGTTTTTT
clone size: many
J gene: TRBJ2-2
D gene: NA
V gene: TRBV9

CDR3 protein: CSALHRGSMNTEAFF
CDR3 DNA: TGCAGTGCTTTACACAGGGGTAGTATGAACACTGAAGCTTTCTTT
clone size: NA
J gene: TRBJ1-1
D gene: TRBD1
V gene: TRBV20-1

CDR3 protein: CSAPVTGAFF
CDR3 DNA: TGCAGTGCCCCGGTGACTGGGGCTTTCTTT
clone size: many
J gene: TRBJ1-1
D gene: NA
V gene: TRBV20-1

CDR3 protein: CASSGRRNGYTF
CDR3 DNA: TGTGCCAGCAGTGGGCGACGTAATGGCTACACCTTC
clone size: NA
J gene: TRBJ1-2
D gene: NA
V gene: TRBV6-2/TRBV6-3

CDR3 protein: CASSVDVGQQETQYF
CDR3 DNA: TGTGCCAGCAGCGTAGATGTCGGACAGCAAGAGACCCAGTACTTC
clone size: NA
J gene: TRBJ2-5
D gene: NA
V gene: TRBV9

CDR3 protein: CSAGTTEAFF
CDR3 DNA: TGCAGTGCGGGGACTACTGAAGCTTTCTTT
clone size: many
J gene: TRBJ1-1
D gene: NA
V gene: TRBV20-1

CDR3 protein: CASSPSGGPGRKNIQYF
CDR3 DNA: TGTGCCAGCAGCCCAAGCGGGGGGCCCGGAAGGAAAAACATTCAGTACTTC
clone size: few
J gene: TRBJ2-4
D gene: TRBD2
V gene: TRBV3-1

CDR3 protein: CASRTLNPNTEAFF
CDR3 DNA: TGTGCCAGCAGGACCCTAAATCCGAACACTGAAGCTTTCTTT
clone size: NA
J gene: TRBJ1-1
D gene: NA
V gene: TRBV27

CDR3 protein: CASSLSQLNTEAFF
CDR3 DNA: TGTGCCAGCAGCTTGAGTCAGCTGAACACTGAAGCTTTCTTT
clone size: few
J gene: TRBJ1-1
D gene: NA
V gene: TRBV5-8

CDR3 protein: CASNEVPEGEQYF
CDR3 DNA: TGCGCCAGCAATGAGGTACCCGAGGGCGAGCAGTACTTC
clone size: few
J gene: TRBJ2-7
D gene: NA
V gene: TRBV5-1

CDR3 protein: CASSQDNQPQHF
CDR3 DNA: TGTGCCAGCAGCCAAGATAATCAGCCCCAGCATTTT
clone size: NA
J gene: TRBJ1-5
D gene: NA
V gene: TRBV4-2

CDR3 protein: CASSQSLGELFF
CDR3 DNA: TGTGCCAGCAGCCAATCGCTCGGGGAGCTGTTTTTT
clone size: few
J gene: TRBJ2-2
D gene: NA
V gene: TRBV14

CDR3 protein: CASSSLGWPYGYTF
CDR3 DNA: TGTGCCAGCAGCTCCCTGGGGTGGCCCTATGGCTACACCTTC
clone size: NA
J gene: TRBJ1-2
D gene: NA
V gene: TRBV7-2

CDR3 protein: CASSLGQPNYGYTF
CDR3 DNA: TGCGCCAGCAGCTTGGGACAGCCCAACTATGGCTACACCTTC
clone size: few
J gene: TRBJ1-2
D gene: NA
V gene: TRBV5-1

CDR3 protein: CASSQALRALRNIQYF
CDR3 DNA: TGCGCCAGCAGCCAAGCTCTAAGGGCCCTGCGAAACATTCAGTACTTC
clone size: NA
J gene: TRBJ2-4
D gene: NA
V gene: TRBV4-3